Following are 2 T cell receptor beta chains from one sample sequenced in a study of blood T cell repertoires in COVID-19. Assay: immunoSEQ multiplex PCR; the TCRdb copy retains only in-frame clones and omits some. The sample contains 75,000 to 100,000 clones, approximately 86% of which appear only once. Sequenced: peripheral blood. Receptors were obtained from an elderly woman with acute or convalescent COVID-19.

This chain joins TRBV6-5 and TRBJ2-1; a weak D match, TRBD1 (6 bases). V dropped 7 bases and J dropped 1 base, with 11 bases sitting between them. The V gene's germline CDR1 is MNHEY and CDR2 SVGAGI. The CDR3 runs to 14 residues. The CDR3 here is CASKPGQSYNEQFF. CDR3 nucleotide sequence: TGTGCCAGCAAGCCGGGACAATCCTACAATGAGCAGTTCTTC.

The V call is TRBV30, the J call TRBJ2-7; D call uncertain. Germline V gives CDR1 GTSNPN, CDR2 SVGIG (reference sequence). The CDR3 has 13 amino acids. V was shortened by 0 bases and J by 2 bases, with 8 bases between the two germline ends. The chain's CDR3 is CAWSVASAYEQYF. DNA of the CDR3: TGTGCCTGGAGTGTAGCCAGCGCCTACGAGCAGTACTTC.